This T cell receptor beta chain was observed in a study of response to subunit inactivated influenza vaccine. In TCRdb, the RT-PCR reads were re-called with MiXCR into one record per CDR3 protein. The sample contains around 600,000 distinct CDR3 sequences, 11% of which appear only once. Germline V gene sequence: CDR1 SGHRS, CDR2 YFSETQ. Trimming took 5 bases from V and 10 from J; bases not matched to a gene: 14. The CDR3 spans 15 residues. This clonotype was observed a handful of times. These data were likewise used in another study, on T cells expressing NK-cell markers. In that study: With UMIs, 5'RACE template switching was used to make TCR beta cDNA. Sorted CD3+CD56+NKG2C+, CD3+CD56+NKG2C- and CD3+CD56-NKG2C+ T-cell subsets were beta-chain profiled.

The rearrangement joins TRBV5-1 to TRBJ2-1; TRBD2 matches at 8 bases. This receptor was taken from a man aged 50 to 59 who received an inactivated influenza vaccine. Here the sequenced sample was PBMCs from blood, taken on the day of vaccination. CDR3 sequence reads: CASRRGGTRGEEQFF. CDR3 nucleotide sequence: TGCGCCAGCAGGAGGGGAGGGACTAGGGGAGAGGAGCAGTTCTTC.